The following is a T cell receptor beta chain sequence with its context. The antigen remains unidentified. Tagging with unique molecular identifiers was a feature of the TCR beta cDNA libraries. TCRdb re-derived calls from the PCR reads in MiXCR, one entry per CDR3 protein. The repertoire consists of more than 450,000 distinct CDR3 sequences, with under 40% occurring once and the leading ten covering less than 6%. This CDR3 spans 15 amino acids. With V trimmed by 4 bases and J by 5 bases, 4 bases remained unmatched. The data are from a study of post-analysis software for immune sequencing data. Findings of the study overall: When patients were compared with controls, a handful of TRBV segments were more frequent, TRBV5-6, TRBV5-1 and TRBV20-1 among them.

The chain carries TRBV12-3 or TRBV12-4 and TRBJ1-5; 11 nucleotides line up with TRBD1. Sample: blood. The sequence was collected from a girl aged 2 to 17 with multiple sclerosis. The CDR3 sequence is CASSYWDRGYQPQHF. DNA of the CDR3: TGTGCCAGCAGTTACTGGGACAGGGGGTATCAGCCCCAGCATTTT.